The present TCR beta chain was sequenced within a study of CD8 T cells in Susac syndrome. The CDR3 runs to 13 residues. The V gene lost 0 bases and the J gene lost 3 bases, with 6 bases spanning the gap. Germline-derived CDR1 and CDR2 are SGHNT and YYREEE (reference sequence). Random hexamers were used to reverse transcribe the RNA input (roughly 0.5 to 1 ug). Multiplex immunoSEQ PCR targeted 54 Vbeta and 13 Jbeta TCR beta segments. TCRdb reprocessed the immunoSEQ multiplex PCR reads via MiXCR and lists one record per CDR3 protein. The sample lists a few hundred thousand distinct CDR3 sequences; over 90% were seen once. TEMRA cells were FACS-enriched and CD8+ and CD4+ T cells negatively isolated.

The sequence was collected from a human donor with multiple sclerosis. The gene calls are TRBV5-4 and TRBJ1-1; no clear D gene. Sequencing used CD4+ T cells from PBMCs. CDR3 region: CASSLDFDTEAFF. The CDR3 bases are TGTGCCAGCAGCTTGGATTTTGACACTGAAGCTTTCTTT.